Following are 25 T cell receptor beta chains from one sample sequenced in a study of shared clonotypes between healthy human individuals. Sequencing was performed with immunoSEQ multiplex PCR; in TCRdb, only in-frame clones are kept and a portion is missing. This table holds around 2.1 million clones, 85% to 95% found once. CD8 cells classed as naive were CD45RO-negative and positively selected for CCR7, excluding terminally differentiated effector memory CD45RA+ cells. Sequences were obtained from naive CD8+ T cells from PBMCs. The receptor set was obtained from a man younger than 30 in good health. Some clones in this sample may be carry-over from other donors' samples.

The count of this clone is one. This same CDR3 is encoded by further DNA sequences in the sample. Here the CDR3 reads CASSPDRNTGELFF. CDR3 in DNA: TGTGCCAGCAGTCCCGACAGAAACACCGGGGAGCTGTTTTTT. The rearrangement links TRBV27 to TRBJ2-2; tentative D call: TRBD1 (5 bases). The germline V and J ends were trimmed by 5 bases and 2 bases, with 9 bases remaining between them. CDR1 is MNHEY and CDR2 is SMNVEV in the germline V gene (reference sequence). The CDR3 spans 14 residues.

V gene TRBV5-6 combines with J gene TRBJ1-2; tentatively, D is TRBD1 (5 bases). The CDR3 loop spans 16 amino acids. CDR1 and CDR2 (germline): SGHDT, YYEEEE. V dropped 4 bases and J dropped 0 bases, with 16 bases sitting between them. Here the CDR3 DNA reads TGTGCCAGCAGCCCGGTCGTACTGGGGGCTAACTATGGCTACACCTTC. As protein: CASSPVVLGANYGYTF.

The CDR3 coding sequence is TGTGCCAGCAGCTTAGCGGATTCTCTCTCCCGGGGCTACACCTTC. Its translation: CASSLADSLSRGYTF. This chain joins TRBV7-9 and TRBJ1-2; D is undetermined. Trimming took 0 bases from V and 8 from J, leaving 16 bases between them. CDR3 length: 15 amino acids. Germline CDR1 and CDR2: SEHNR and FQNEAQ (reference sequence).

The genes are TRBV27 and TRBJ1-1, with TRBD1 as a possible D gene (5 bases). Trimming removed 5 bases at V and 4 bases at J, with 14 bases between. This CDR3 contains 14 residues. The germline V gene has CDR1 MNHEY and CDR2 SMNVEV (reference sequence). CDR3 DNA: TGTGCCAGCAGTCCCAGGGTATTCGCCACTGAAGCTTTCTTT. Amino acid sequence: CASSPRVFATEAFF.

The sample holds one count of this clone. This chain links TRBV29-1 with TRBJ2-5; 7 bases are shared with TRBD1. The CDR3 has 13 residues. Germline lookup yields CDR1 SQVTM and CDR2 ANQGSEA. J gave up 5 bases and V 7 bases, and 10 bases lay outside the gene matches. The CDR3 DNA reads TGCAGCGCCATTGAAGGGGGCTGGGAGACCCAGTACTTC. This gives the protein CSAIEGGWETQYF.

V is TRBV6-5 and J is TRBJ1-1; no definite D call. Deletions cut 11 bases from V and 4 bases from J, with 17 bases between. In germline, CDR1 is MNHEY, CDR2 SVGAGI. CDR3 size: 13 residues. The CDR3, as DNA: TGTGCCGTGGAACGGGGTTGGGGCACTGAAGCTTTCTTT. It translates to CAVERGWGTEAFF.

CDR3 coding DNA: TGTGCCAGCAGTTTATTTGCGGGAGGCTCCTACGAGCAGTACTTC. It translates to CASSLFAGGSYEQYF. The chain employs TRBV27 and TRBJ2-7; TRBD2 matches 8 bases. V was pared by 1 base and J by 0 bases, with 2 bases of the junction left unmatched. Germline CDR1 MNHEY, CDR2 SMNVEV (reference sequence). The CDR3 is 15 residues long.

The chain employs TRBV27 and TRBJ2-7, with D possibly being TRBD2 (6 bases). The CDR3 has 14 residues. The germline V gene has CDR1 MNHEY and CDR2 SMNVEV (reference sequence). V was pared by 4 bases and J by 4 bases, with 14 bases between. Written as DNA, the CDR3 is TGTGCCAGCAGTTACAGCGGGCCAGGGTACGAGCAGTACTTC. Residues: CASSYSGPGYEQYF.

The chain combines TRBV25-1 with TRBJ2-3; 7 nucleotides align to TRBD2. The V segment lost 6 bases and the J segment 1 base; nucleotides outside the gene matches: 4. The length of the CDR3 is 14 residues. CDR1 is MGHDK, CDR2 SYGVNS, per germline. As DNA, the CDR3 is TGTGCCAGCAGAGCGGGATCTGGCACAGATACGCAGTATTTT. It translates to CASRAGSGTDTQYF.

The chain recombines TRBV28 with TRBJ2-6, with 7 bases matching TRBD1. This CDR3 has 16 residues. CDR1 and CDR2 (germline): MDHEN, SYDVKM. V lost 6 bases and J lost 0; bases outside the gene matches: 5. Written as DNA, the CDR3 is TGTGCCAGCAGGCCCGACAGGGTCTCTGGGGCCAACGTCCTGACTTTC. As protein: CASRPDRVSGANVLTF.

This chain links TRBV19 with TRBJ1-5, with D possibly matching TRBD1 (5 bases). V lost 2 bases and J lost 0, with 14 bases in between. The CDR3 has 17 residues. CDR1 and CDR2 from the germline V gene are LNHDA and SQIVND (reference sequence). CDR3 nucleotides: TGTGCCAGTAGTATAAGACAGTCCGTCTATAGCAATCAGCCCCAGCATTTT. The encoded protein is CASSIRQSVYSNQPQHF.

The sample holds one count of this clone. The rearrangement links TRBV7-9 to TRBJ1-5; no clear D. The germline V gene has CDR1 SEHNR and CDR2 FQNEAQ (reference sequence). The CDR3 is made up of 15 amino acids. Trimming removed 5 bases from V and 3 bases from J, with 14 bases in between. The chain's CDR3 is CASSPLEHDNQPQHF. CDR3 bases: TGTGCCAGCAGCCCCCTCGAGCACGACAATCAGCCCCAGCATTTT.

V gene TRBV19 combines with J gene TRBJ1-2; 11 nucleotides agree with TRBD1. Germline assignment: CDR1 LNHDA and CDR2 SQIVND (reference sequence). With 3 bases clipped from V and 8 bases from J, the junction kept 11 bases outside the gene matches. This CDR3 spans 16 amino acids. CDR3 loop: CASSIFGQGAFGGYTF. The CDR3 DNA sequence: TGTGCCAGTAGTATTTTCGGACAGGGGGCGTTTGGCGGCTACACCTTC.

The chain combines TRBV25-1 with TRBJ2-6; no definite D call. Germline assignment: CDR1 MGHDK and CDR2 SYGVNS. The CDR3 loop spans 15 amino acids. The ends were cut back, 8 bases at V and 0 bases at J, with 11 bases in the middle. The CDR3 protein is CASLPRTSGANVLTF. The CDR3 DNA reads TGTGCCAGCCTACCCCGGACCTCTGGGGCCAACGTCCTGACTTTC.

The chain carries TRBV28 and TRBJ2-7; possibly TRBD1 for D (6 bases). Deletions cut 7 bases from V and 0 bases from J, with 13 bases between. The CDR3 is 14 amino acids. The germline V gene encodes CDR1 MDHEN and CDR2 SYDVKM. Written as DNA, the CDR3 is TGTGCCAGCAAACACCCAGGGGACTCCTACGAGCAGTACTTC. It yields the protein CASKHPGDSYEQYF.

This chain links TRBV6-6 with TRBJ2-2, with D unresolved. Trimming removed 6 bases at V and 8 bases at J, with 19 bases between. The length of the CDR3 is 15 residues. Germline CDR1 reads MNHNY; CDR2 reads SVGAGI (reference sequence). CDR3 protein: CASRSAESGSGELFF. CDR3 DNA: TGTGCCAGCAGGTCCGCTGAATCCGGATCTGGGGAGCTGTTTTTT.

This chain connects TRBV6-1 to TRBJ1-1; 8 positions match TRBD1. The germline CDR1 and CDR2 sequences are MNHNS and SASEGT. The V segment lost 6 bases and the J segment 8 bases; nucleotides outside the gene matches: 5. The CDR3 is 12 residues long. CDR3 sequence reads: CASSLRTGEAFF. The CDR3 bases are TGTGCCAGCAGCCTACGGACAGGGGAAGCTTTCTTT.

The rearrangement links TRBV27 to TRBJ2-7, with no clear D. Trimming left V 6 bases short and J 0 bases short, with 9 bases between. Germline CDR1 is MNHEY and CDR2 is SMNVEV (reference sequence). CDR3 size: 13 residues. In DNA form, the CDR3 reads TGTGCCAGCAGCACTACTAACTCCTACGAGCAGTACTTC. Protein: CASSTTNSYEQYF.

CDR3 bases: TGCGCCAGCAGCCCCCGGAACCCCCCTTCACCCCTCCACTTT. The encoded protein is CASSPRNPPSPLHF. The genes are TRBV4-1 and TRBJ1-6; D ambiguous. The CDR3 is 14 residues long. CDR1 and CDR2 (germline): MGHRA, YSYEKL. V was pared by 4 bases and J by 9 bases, with 13 bases between.

Notes on this clone: Other DNA sequences from this sample encode an identical CDR3 as well. V usage is TRBV4-1 and J usage is TRBJ2-7; D remains ambiguous. V lost 0 bases to trimming and J lost 3 bases, with 9 bases between them. There are 14 residues in the CDR3. Per germline, CDR1 MGHRA and CDR2 YSYEKL. The chain's CDR3 is CASSQDLVGYEQYF. The DNA of the CDR3 is TGCGCCAGCAGCCAAGATCTAGTGGGCTACGAGCAGTACTTC.

The chain combines TRBV9 with TRBJ1-4; D is perhaps TRBD1 (5 bases). The V gene's germline CDR1 is SGDLS and CDR2 YYNGEE. This CDR3 has 16 residues. The V and J ends lost 3 bases and 4 bases respectively, with 16 bases between them. CDR3 nucleotides: TGTGCCAGCAGCGCGGGGCTTGGAGGGGTTAATGAAAAACTGTTTTTT. Its protein is CASSAGLGGVNEKLFF.

The CDR3, as DNA: TGTGCCAGCAGTGGTGGGACGTTCGGGGCTAATGAAAAACTGTTTTTT. Residues: CASSGGTFGANEKLFF. The V gene is TRBV2, the J gene TRBJ1-4; TRBD1 is a possible D gene (5 bases). The ends were cut back, 4 bases at V and 3 bases at J, with 15 bases in the middle. Germline V gene data show CDR1 as SNHLY and CDR2 as FYNNEI. This CDR3 spans 16 amino acids.

The rearrangement links TRBV5-1 to TRBJ2-5, with 12 bases matching TRBD2. The CDR3 spans 16 residues. V lost 4 bases and J lost 4; bases outside the gene matches: 8. The germline V gene has CDR1 SGHRS and CDR2 YFSETQ. CDR3: CASSLDLAGGAETQYF. The CDR3 nucleotides are TGCGCCAGCAGCCTAGACCTAGCGGGAGGGGCAGAGACCCAGTACTTC.

The V call is TRBV5-1, the J call TRBJ2-5; D remains unclear. V was shortened by 1 base and J by 1 base, with 5 bases between the two germline ends. Germline CDR1 SGHRS, CDR2 YFSETQ. There are 13 residues in the CDR3. The CDR3: CASSLRSQETQYF. Here the CDR3 DNA reads TGCGCCAGCAGCTTGAGGAGCCAAGAGACCCAGTACTTC.

The chain uses TRBV7-8 and TRBJ2-1, with D unresolved. Trimming took 5 bases from V and 5 from J, leaving 7 bases between them. The CDR3 is made up of 12 amino acids. The germline gives CDR1 SGHVS, CDR2 FQNEAQ. CDR3 residues: CASSHSDNEQFF. The DNA for the CDR3 is TGTGCCAGCAGCCACAGCGACAATGAGCAGTTCTTC.